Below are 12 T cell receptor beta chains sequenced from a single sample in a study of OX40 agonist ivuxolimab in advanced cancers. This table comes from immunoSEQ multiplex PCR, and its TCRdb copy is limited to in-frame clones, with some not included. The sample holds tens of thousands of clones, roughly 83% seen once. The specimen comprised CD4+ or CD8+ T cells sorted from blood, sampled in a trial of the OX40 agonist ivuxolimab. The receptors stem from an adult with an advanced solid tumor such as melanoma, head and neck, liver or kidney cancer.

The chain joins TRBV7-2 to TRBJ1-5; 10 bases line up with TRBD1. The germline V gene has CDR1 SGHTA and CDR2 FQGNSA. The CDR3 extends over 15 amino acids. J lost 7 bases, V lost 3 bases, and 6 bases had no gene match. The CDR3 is CASSLRDRGGQPQHF. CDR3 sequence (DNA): TGTGCCAGCAGCTTGCGGGACAGGGGAGGACAGCCCCAGCATTTT.

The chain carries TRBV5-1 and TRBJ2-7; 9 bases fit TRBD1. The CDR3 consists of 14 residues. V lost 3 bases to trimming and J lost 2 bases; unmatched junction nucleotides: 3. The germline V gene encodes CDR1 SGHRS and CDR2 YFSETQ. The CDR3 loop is CASSSGTGTYEQYF. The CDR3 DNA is TGCGCCAGCAGCTCCGGGACAGGGACCTACGAGCAGTACTTC.

The CDR3 region is CASSFGGGSSYEQYF. The DNA of the CDR3 is TGTGCCAGCAGCTTTGGGGGGGGCAGCTCCTACGAGCAGTACTTC. This chain uses TRBV11-3 with TRBJ2-7; possible D gene TRBD2, 7 bases. The CDR3 length is 15 residues. In germline, CDR1 is SGHNT, CDR2 YENEEA. V lost 3 bases, J lost 0 bases, and 12 bases lay in between.

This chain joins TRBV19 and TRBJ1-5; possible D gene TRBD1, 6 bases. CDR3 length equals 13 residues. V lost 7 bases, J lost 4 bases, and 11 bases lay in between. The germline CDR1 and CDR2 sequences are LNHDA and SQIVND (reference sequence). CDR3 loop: CASTGTINQPQHF. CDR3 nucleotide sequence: TGTGCCAGTACCGGGACAATTAATCAGCCCCAGCATTTT.

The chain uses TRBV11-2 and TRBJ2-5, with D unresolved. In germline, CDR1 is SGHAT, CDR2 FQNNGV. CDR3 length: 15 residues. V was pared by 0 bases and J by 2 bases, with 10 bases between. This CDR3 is CASSLDGRNQETQYF. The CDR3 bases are TGTGCCAGCAGCTTAGATGGGCGGAATCAAGAGACCCAGTACTTC. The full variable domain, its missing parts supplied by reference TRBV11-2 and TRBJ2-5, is EAGVAQSPRYKIIEKRQSVAFWCNPISGHATLYWYQQILGQGPKLLIQFQNNGVVDDSQLPKDRFSAERLKGVDSTLKIQPAKLEDSAVYLCASSLDGRNQETQYFGPGTRLLVL.

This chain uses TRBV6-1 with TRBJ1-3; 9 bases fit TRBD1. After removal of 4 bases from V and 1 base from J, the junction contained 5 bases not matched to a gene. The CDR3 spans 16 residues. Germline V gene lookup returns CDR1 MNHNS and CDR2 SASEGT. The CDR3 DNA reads TGTGCCAGCAGTGTCAACGACAGGGGGTCTGGAAACACCATATATTTT. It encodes CASSVNDRGSGNTIYF.

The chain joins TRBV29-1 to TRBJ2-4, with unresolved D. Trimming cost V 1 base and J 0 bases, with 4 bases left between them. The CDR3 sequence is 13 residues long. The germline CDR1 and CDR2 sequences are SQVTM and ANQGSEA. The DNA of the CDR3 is TGCAGCGTTGAAGGGACAGCCAAAAACATTCAGTACTTC. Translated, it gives CSVEGTAKNIQYF.

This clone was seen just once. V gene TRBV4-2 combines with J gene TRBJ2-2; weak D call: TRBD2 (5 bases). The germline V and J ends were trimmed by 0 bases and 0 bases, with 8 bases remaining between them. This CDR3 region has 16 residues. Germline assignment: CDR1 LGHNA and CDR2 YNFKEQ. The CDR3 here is CASSQDPGTNTGELFF. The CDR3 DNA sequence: TGTGCCAGCAGCCAAGACCCCGGGACGAACACCGGGGAGCTGTTTTTT.

CDR3 sequence: CASSFQTSEQYF. The DNA of the CDR3 is TGTGCCAGCAGCTTTCAGACATCCGAGCAGTACTTC. V gene TRBV7-9 combines with J gene TRBJ2-7; D unresolved. The CDR3 is 12 residues long. Deletions cut 3 bases from V and 6 bases from J, with 9 bases between. Germline assignment: CDR1 SEHNR and CDR2 FQNEAQ (reference sequence).

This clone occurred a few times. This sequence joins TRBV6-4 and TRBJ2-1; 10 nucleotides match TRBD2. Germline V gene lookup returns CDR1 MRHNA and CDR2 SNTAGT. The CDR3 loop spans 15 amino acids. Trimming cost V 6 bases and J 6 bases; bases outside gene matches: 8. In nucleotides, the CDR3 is TGTGCCAGCAGAGCCTCTAGCGGGAGCGGCAATGAGCAGTTCTTC. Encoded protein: CASRASSGSGNEQFF.

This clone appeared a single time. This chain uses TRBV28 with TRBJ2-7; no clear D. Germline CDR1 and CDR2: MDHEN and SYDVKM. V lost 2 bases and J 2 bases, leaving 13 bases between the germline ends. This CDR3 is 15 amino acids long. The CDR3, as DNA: TGTGCCAGCAGTTTAGGGCTTTTCGGAACCTACGAGCAGTACTTC. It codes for CASSLGLFGTYEQYF.

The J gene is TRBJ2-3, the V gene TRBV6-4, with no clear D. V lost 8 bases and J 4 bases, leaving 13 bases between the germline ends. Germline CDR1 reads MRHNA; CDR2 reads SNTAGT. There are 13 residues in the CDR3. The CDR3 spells CASALTYPDTQYF. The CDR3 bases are TGTGCCAGCGCCCTGACTTACCCAGATACGCAGTATTTT.